Given below is one T cell receptor beta chain in context. Its antigen is as yet unknown. These data belong to a study of cytomegalovirus exposure and HLA in healthy donors. PCR primers comprised 60 Vbeta and 13 Jbeta primers. Libraries were prepared by immunoSEQ multiplex PCR; TCRdb keeps only in-frame clonotypes and omits some of them. The data show 150,000 or so clones, around 77% seen once. V lost 0 bases and J 10 bases, leaving 9 bases between the germline ends. Germline CDR1 GTSNPN, CDR2 SVGIG (reference sequence). The CDR3 runs 11 residues. Whole-study results and caveats: Researchers reported in a later analysis that common viral pathogens appeared linked to several top clusters.

Material for sequencing was PBMCs. This receptor was obtained from a woman aged 40 to 49 in good health and CMV-seronegative. V gene TRBV30 combines with J gene TRBJ1-2, with D tentatively TRBD1 (5 bases). CDR3 sequence reads: CAWSVGDFYTF. The DNA of the CDR3 is TGTGCCTGGAGTGTAGGGGATTTCTACACCTTC.